These 28 T cell receptor beta chains share one sample of origin, sequenced in a study of CD8+CD57+ T cells in acquired aplastic anemia. For CDR3 and TCR beta VDJ profiling, genomic DNA was the template used. TCRdb independently ran MiXCR on the reads; one entry per CDR3 protein. The sample has around 170,000 distinct CDR3 sequences, 63% seen once. The source material was sorted CD4+, CD8+, or CD8+CD57+ T cells (not recorded which) from PBMCs. All receptors derive from a human donor in good health.

V is TRBV24-1 and J is TRBJ2-7, with 8 bases aligning to TRBD1. Germline V gene lookup returns CDR1 KGHDR and CDR2 SFDVKD. V was clipped by 2 bases and J by 7 bases; unmatched bases: 9. The CDR3 spans 15 residues. The CDR3 region is CATSDSGQGGEEQYF. CDR3 sequence (DNA): TGTGCCACCAGTGATTCCGGACAGGGAGGAGAAGAGCAGTACTTC.

This clonotype is a singleton in its sample. The chain has TRBV20-1 and TRBJ1-3; unclear D gene. Germline CDR1 DFQATT, CDR2 SNEGSKA (reference sequence). The V end was cut by 0 bases, the J end by 0 bases, with 12 bases between. The length of the CDR3 is 16 residues. The CDR3 loop is CSARDRLKSSGNTIYF. CDR3 nucleotide sequence: TGCAGTGCTAGAGACAGGTTGAAAAGCTCTGGAAACACCATATATTTT.

This clonotype showed up just a few times. The rearrangement joins TRBV30 to TRBJ2-1; D possibly uses TRBD1 or TRBD2 (5 bases each). In germline, CDR1 is GTSNPN, CDR2 SVGIG (reference sequence). This CDR3 has 13 amino acids. V was cut by 0 bases and J by 10 bases, with 13 bases left in between. This chain's CDR3 is CAWSVLSWGEQFF. The DNA of the CDR3 is TGTGCCTGGAGTGTACTTTCTTGGGGGGAGCAGTTCTTC.

This clonotype was found many times. The genes are TRBV13 and TRBJ2-2, with D unresolved. Germline lookup yields CDR1 PRHDT and CDR2 FYEKMQ (reference sequence). The CDR3 has 12 residues. V was shortened by 2 bases and J by 7 bases, with 5 bases between the two germline ends. Written as DNA, the CDR3 is TGTGCCAGCAGCTTAAGTTTCGGGGAGCTGTTTTTT. It codes for CASSLSFGELFF.

V gene TRBV9 combines with J gene TRBJ1-3; D is possibly TRBD1 (6 bases). The CDR3 length is 15 residues. The V gene's germline CDR1 is SGDLS and CDR2 YYNGEE. Trimming removed 4 bases from V and 4 bases from J, with 15 bases in between. CDR3 region: CASSTGQLTGNTIYF. CDR3 DNA sequence: TGTGCCAGCAGCACGGGACAACTGACAGGAAACACCATATATTTT.

This clonotype was seen repeatedly, ten times or more. The chain joins TRBV7-8 to TRBJ1-5, with unresolved D. Germline lookup yields CDR1 SGHVS and CDR2 FQNEAQ. The CDR3 has 14 residues. With 5 bases removed from V and 4 bases from J, the gap between germline ends came to 12 bases. In DNA, the CDR3 is TGTGCCAGCAGCCCCCGACCGACTAATCAGCCCCAGCATTTT. Its translation is CASSPRPTNQPQHF.

The chain employs TRBV20-1 and TRBJ1-5; D call uncertain. With 0 bases removed from V and 14 bases from J, the gap between germline ends came to 20 bases. The CDR3 totals 14 residues. The V gene's germline CDR1 is DFQATT and CDR2 SNEGSKA (reference sequence). The DNA for the CDR3 is TGCAGTGCTAGAGATATCGGGAGGGCCGTGGATGAGCATTTT. Translation gives CSARDIGRAVDEHF.

This chain joins TRBV7-6 and TRBJ2-7, with unresolved D. The germline V gene has CDR1 SGHVS and CDR2 FNYEAQ. V lost 5 bases to trimming and J lost 7 bases, with 18 bases between them. The CDR3 totals 14 residues. Here the CDR3 reads CASSPVYDKWEQYF. CDR3 bases: TGTGCCAGCAGCCCCGTCTATGATAAGTGGGAGCAGTACTTC.

The chain couples TRBV9 to TRBJ2-1, with D perhaps TRBD2 (5 bases). The germline V and J ends were trimmed by 4 bases and 4 bases, with 18 bases remaining between them. Per the germline V gene, CDR1 is SGDLS and CDR2 is YYNGEE. This CDR3 has 16 residues. The CDR3, as DNA: TGTGCCAGCAGCCCTGAGGCGGGTATAGCGTACAATGAGCAGTTCTTC. It translates to CASSPEAGIAYNEQFF.

J is TRBJ1-3 and V is TRBV10-3; 7 bases are shared with TRBD1. Trimming took 11 bases from V and 4 from J; bases not matched to a gene: 14. The CDR3 extends over 15 amino acids. The germline gives CDR1 ENHRY, CDR2 SYGVKD. The DNA for the CDR3 is TGTGCCGGCAACGAGGGGGACAGCACGGGAAACACCATATATTTT. This translates into CAGNEGDSTGNTIYF.

This clonotype appeared once. The chain links TRBV20-1 to TRBJ2-7, with 7 bases fitting TRBD1. The CDR3 contains 12 residues. Losses at the gene ends were 8 bases for V and 3 bases for J; bases not matched to a gene: 7. Germline values: CDR1 DFQATT, CDR2 SNEGSKA (reference sequence). The CDR3 loop reads CSPTSGGYEQYF. The CDR3 DNA is TGCAGTCCAACCTCAGGGGGCTACGAGCAGTACTTC.

The gene calls are TRBV29-1 and TRBJ1-5; weak D call: TRBD1 (6 bases). Trimming pared 0 bases from V and 3 bases from J, leaving 18 bases between. The length of the CDR3 is 17 residues. Looked up from germline, CDR1 is SQVTM and CDR2 is ANQGSEA. The DNA for the CDR3 is TGCAGCGTTGAAGACCCCTCCTTAGGGGGTATCAATCAGCCCCAGCATTTT. Its translation is CSVEDPSLGGINQPQHF. Full variable domain (missing parts from reference TRBV29-1 and TRBJ1-5): SAVISQKPSRDICQRGTSLTIQCQVDSQVTMMFWYRQQPGQSLTLIATANQGSEATYESGFVIDKFPISRPNLTFSTLTVSNMSPEDSSIYLCSVEDPSLGGINQPQHFGDGTRLSIL.

The chain joins TRBV24-1 to TRBJ2-6; D possibly uses TRBD1 or TRBD2 (6 bases each). CDR1 is KGHDR and CDR2 is SFDVKD in the germline V gene. V lost 12 bases and J 5 bases, leaving 25 bases between the germline ends. The CDR3 runs to 17 residues. This chain's CDR3 is CAAAGGGSGVRANVLTF. CDR3 nucleotides: TGTGCCGCCGCCGGAGGGGGTTCTGGAGTTCGGGCCAACGTCCTGACTTTC.

Ten or more counts support this clonotype. The chain combines TRBV15 with TRBJ1-5; 9 positions agree with TRBD1. The V gene's germline CDR1 is LNHNV and CDR2 YYDKDF (reference sequence). CDR3 size: 16 residues. The V gene end was trimmed by 4 bases and the J gene end by 6 bases; junction bases not matched to a gene: 10. As DNA, the CDR3 is TGTGCCACCAGCACTATGTGGGACAGGGACGGTCAGCCCCAGCATTTT. Its protein is CATSTMWDRDGQPQHF.

In DNA, the CDR3 is TGCAGTGCTGTAGGGGGAGAGAAACAGCCCCAGCATTTT. Its translation: CSAVGGEKQPQHF. This sequence joins TRBV20-1 and TRBJ1-5, with D perhaps matching TRBD1 (6 bases). CDR1 is DFQATT, CDR2 SNEGSKA, per germline (reference sequence). This CDR3 has 13 amino acids. With 5 bases removed from V and 7 bases from J, the gap between germline ends came to 15 bases.

V usage is TRBV6-2 or TRBV6-3 and J usage is TRBJ2-1, with a weak D call TRBD1 (6 bases). The CDR3 is 12 residues long. V lost 6 bases and J lost 10, with 13 bases in between. Germline lookup yields CDR1 MNHEY and CDR2 SVGEGT. This chain's CDR3 is CASRTPQGEQFF. CDR3 coding DNA: TGTGCCAGCAGGACCCCACAGGGAGAGCAGTTCTTC.

The chain uses TRBV6-6 and TRBJ1-2; D is perhaps TRBD1 (5 bases). CDR3 length equals 19 residues. Trimming took off 0 bases at V and 3 bases at J, with 23 bases between the two ends. Per germline, CDR1 MNHNY and CDR2 SVGAGI (reference sequence). The CDR3 spells CASSYSVLSGANVDYGYTF. For the CDR3, the DNA is TGTGCCAGCAGTTACTCAGTCCTCTCCGGGGCAAATGTTGACTATGGCTACACCTTC.

CDR3 in amino acids: CASSRQGAHGYTF. The CDR3 DNA sequence: TGTGCCAGCAGCCGACAGGGTGCCCATGGCTACACCTTC. V is TRBV7-9 and J is TRBJ1-2; TRBD1 agrees at 7 bases. The CDR3 consists of 13 residues. With 5 bases clipped from V and 6 bases from J, the junction kept 6 bases outside the gene matches. Germline loops: CDR1 SEHNR, CDR2 FQNEAQ (reference sequence).

V and J are TRBV20-1 and TRBJ2-7; TRBD1 might be the D (5 bases). Germline assignment: CDR1 DFQATT and CDR2 SNEGSKA (reference sequence). V lost 3 bases to trimming and J lost 1 base, with 13 bases between them. The CDR3 has 14 amino acids. The CDR3 loop reads CSARGRTGSYEQYF. The CDR3 coding sequence is TGCAGTGCTAGGGGGCGCACGGGTTCCTACGAGCAGTACTTC.

V usage is TRBV7-2 and J usage is TRBJ2-2; D is undetermined. Germline loops: CDR1 SGHTA, CDR2 FQGNSA. The CDR3 extends over 15 amino acids. The V gene lost 5 bases and the J gene lost 4 bases, with 14 bases spanning the gap. The DNA of the CDR3 is TGTGCCAGCAGCCCTCGAAGGGTATCCACCGGGGAGCTGTTTTTT. It translates to CASSPRRVSTGELFF. Complete variable domain (other parts from reference TRBV7-2 and TRBJ2-2): GAGVSQSPSNKVTEKGKDVELRCDPISGHTALYWYRQSLGQGLEFLIYFQGNSAPDKSGLPSDRFSAERTGGSVSTLTIQRTQQEDSAVYLCASSPRRVSTGELFFGEGSRLTVL.

This clonotype was seen a handful of times. A single base separates this from a much larger clone, so it may be a read error. The chain couples TRBV12-3 or TRBV12-4 to TRBJ2-3, with 7 nucleotides matching TRBD1. This CDR3 is built from 15 residues. The CDR3: CAGRNRGQGTDTQYF. CDR3 coding DNA: TGTGCCGGCAGGAATAGAGGACAGGGCACAGATACGCAGTATTTT.

This rearrangement joins TRBV20-1 to TRBJ2-7; 9 bases line up with TRBD1. CDR3 size: 14 residues. The ends lost 5 bases at V and 3 bases at J; junction bases unmatched: 8. The V gene's germline CDR1 is DFQATT and CDR2 SNEGSKA (reference sequence). In nucleotides, the CDR3 is TGCAGTGCTGGGCGGGACAGGGCATTCTACGAGCAGTACTTC. Translated: CSAGRDRAFYEQYF.

CDR3 in DNA: TGTGCCAGCAGCGTACGTGCCGAGCAGTACTTC. This translates into CASSVRAEQYF. This chain uses TRBV2 with TRBJ2-7; D is unclear. Trimming took 6 bases from V and 6 from J, leaving 9 bases between them. CDR1 and CDR2 from the germline V gene are SNHLY and FYNNEI. CDR3 length: 11 residues.

The chain employs TRBV6-4 and TRBJ1-1; TRBD1 aligns across 8 bases. Germline assignment: CDR1 MRHNA and CDR2 SNTAGT. The junction had 5 bases not matched to a gene; V was cut back by 6 bases and J by 5 bases. This CDR3 contains 13 residues. The CDR3 nucleotides are TGTGCCAGCAGGGACAGGGAGATGACTGAAGCTTTCTTT. This codes for CASRDREMTEAFF.

This clonotype turned up a few times. The chain combines TRBV12-3 or TRBV12-4 with TRBJ2-7; 9 bases agree with TRBD1. With 5 bases clipped from V and 2 bases from J, the junction kept 7 bases outside the gene matches. CDR3 size: 15 residues. This chain's CDR3 is CASSESGTGTYEQYF. Here the CDR3 DNA reads TGTGCCAGCAGTGAATCCGGGACAGGGACCTACGAGCAGTACTTC.

The gene calls are TRBV7-6 and TRBJ1-1; TRBD1 agrees at 7 bases. The V gene end was trimmed by 5 bases and the J gene end by 8 bases; junction bases not matched to a gene: 5. The CDR3 sequence is 12 residues long. Germline CDR1 SGHVS, CDR2 FNYEAQ. Here the CDR3 reads CASSPWTGEAFF. The CDR3 nucleotides read TGTGCCAGCAGCCCATGGACAGGAGAAGCTTTCTTT.

The chain has TRBV29-1 and TRBJ2-7; D gene unclear. The V and J ends lost 6 bases and 4 bases respectively, with 19 bases between them. This CDR3 region has 14 residues. Germline-derived CDR1 and CDR2 are SQVTM and ANQGSEA. The CDR3 nucleotides are TGCAGCGTCGCTACAGCCGCCTCTTCATACGAGCAGTACTTC. The encoded protein is CSVATAASSYEQYF.

The CDR3 is CASSSILRQGADGYTF. CDR3 in DNA: TGTGCCAGCAGCTCCATCCTGAGACAGGGCGCAGATGGCTACACCTTC. This rearrangement joins TRBV7-9 to TRBJ1-2, with 7 bases aligning to TRBD1. The CDR3 is made up of 16 amino acids. Germline V CDR1 and CDR2: SEHNR, FQNEAQ (reference sequence). V gave up 4 bases and J gave up 6 bases; unmatched junction bases: 14.